One sample yielded the 14 T cell receptor beta chains listed below, sequenced in a study of blood T cells in healthy people across ages. A second PCR, run for about 7 to 11 cycles, used a sample-barcoded 5' primer plus a J-beta primer mix. TCRdb reanalysed the 5' RACE reads using MiXCR and keeps one entry per CDR3 protein. The data contain 2 million or so distinct CDR3 sequences, about 50% of them seen just once; the ten biggest clones take up approximately 2.1%. Sequences were obtained from blood. The receptors were sampled from a woman aged 40 to 50 in good health.

Only a few counts were recorded for this clonotype. V usage is TRBV20-1 and J usage is TRBJ2-3; a weak D match, TRBD2 (6 bases). Trimming shortened V by 4 bases and J by 0 bases, and 14 bases separated the two germline ends. The CDR3 has 15 amino acids. CDR1 and CDR2 from the germline V gene are DFQATT and SNEGSKA (reference sequence). CDR3 protein: CSATVRGRSTDTQYF. For the CDR3, the DNA is TGCAGTGCTACCGTGCGGGGCCGTAGCACAGATACGCAGTATTTT.

This clonotype has more than one count but fewer than ten. The chain uses TRBV5-1 and TRBJ2-3; D might be TRBD1 (6 bases). The CDR3 runs to 14 residues. V was trimmed by 0 bases and J by 9 bases, leaving 14 bases between them. The germline CDR1 and CDR2 sequences are SGHRS and YFSETQ. The CDR3 nucleotides are TGCGCCAGCAGCTTGGTTCAGGGGCTACCCACGCAGTATTTT. Translation gives CASSLVQGLPTQYF.

This clonotype was seen a few times. The gene calls are TRBV2 and TRBJ2-6; D remains ambiguous. From germline, CDR1 is SNHLY and CDR2 FYNNEI. This CDR3 spans 16 amino acids. With 4 bases removed from V and 0 bases from J, the gap between germline ends came to 10 bases. CDR3 sequence: CASSGVPLSGANVLTF. CDR3 nucleotides: TGTGCCAGCAGTGGAGTACCCCTCTCTGGGGCCAACGTCCTGACTTTC.

The chain links TRBV9 to TRBJ2-1, with TRBD2 identical over 9 bases. Trimming cost V 3 bases and J 4 bases; bases outside gene matches: 2. Germline V lookup: CDR1 SGDLS, CDR2 YYNGEE. The CDR3 has 14 residues. CDR3 coding DNA: TGTGCCAGCAGCGGACTAGCGGAATACAATGAGCAGTTCTTC. It translates to CASSGLAEYNEQFF.

V is TRBV12-3 or TRBV12-4 and J is TRBJ1-6, with 8 bases lining up with TRBD1. CDR3 length: 15 residues. V was clipped by 6 bases and J by 7 bases; unmatched bases: 8. The CDR3 region has the DNA TGTGCCAGCAGATGGGGTCGGGACAGGAATTCACCCCTCCACTTT. It codes for CASRWGRDRNSPLHF.

The chain is built from TRBV5-6 and TRBJ2-5; D may be TRBD1 (6 bases). The J call is in doubt because the DNA end fits TRBJ2-7 better. The CDR3 has 13 amino acids. Germline V gene data show CDR1 as SGHDT and CDR2 as YYEEEE. CDR3 residues: CASRGTGKGEQYF. The CDR3, as DNA: TGTGCCAGCCGCGGAACAGGGAAGGGCGAGCAGTACTTC.

V gene TRBV6-1 combines with J gene TRBJ2-1; 8 bases match TRBD1. The germline V gene has CDR1 MNHNS and CDR2 SASEGT. V trimming: 5 bases; J trimming: 3 bases; junction bases outside the gene matches: 15. The CDR3 length is 18 residues. The CDR3 coding sequence is TGTGCCAGCAGTCCCCCAAGACAGGGGACCAACCTCTACAATGAGCAGTTCTTC. As protein: CASSPPRQGTNLYNEQFF.

J is TRBJ2-1 and V is TRBV10-3; TRBD2 matches 11 bases. This CDR3 region has 17 residues. CDR1 and CDR2 from the germline V gene are ENHRY and SYGVKD. V lost 3 bases and J lost 7; bases outside the gene matches: 11. The CDR3 sequence: CAISDGLGASGGNEQFF. The CDR3 coding sequence is TGTGCCATCAGTGATGGACTAGGGGCTAGCGGGGGGAATGAGCAGTTCTTC.

In this sample, this clonotype turned up once. This rearrangement joins TRBV9 to TRBJ2-1; 14 nucleotides line up with TRBD2. CDR3 length equals 17 residues. J gave up 2 bases and V 3 bases, and 4 bases lay outside the gene matches. Germline V gene data show CDR1 as SGDLS and CDR2 as YYNGEE. The CDR3, as DNA: TGTGCCAGCAGCGCCCGGACTAGCGGGGGGACCTACAATGAGCAGTTCTTC. Encoded protein: CASSARTSGGTYNEQFF.

This clonotype showed up just a few times. The chain has TRBV4-1 and TRBJ2-7; D is possibly TRBD1 (5 bases). The CDR3 covers 14 residues. The V and J ends lost 1 base and 3 bases respectively, with 10 bases between them. Germline V lookup: CDR1 MGHRA, CDR2 YSYEKL. The CDR3, as DNA: TGCGCCAGCAGCCAAGCTAACAGGTACTACGAGCAGTACTTC. Protein: CASSQANRYYEQYF.

The CDR3 is CASSYLGRSGDEQFF. The CDR3 DNA is TGTGCCAGCAGTTACCTCGGCAGGTCCGGGGATGAGCAGTTCTTC. This sequence joins TRBV6-5 and TRBJ2-1, with D perhaps matching TRBD2 (5 bases). The V end lost 2 bases, the J end lost 8 bases, and 16 bases lay between the germline ends. The V gene's germline CDR1 is MNHEY and CDR2 SVGAGI. CDR3 length: 15 residues.

This clonotype showed up just a few times. V usage is TRBV4-1 and J usage is TRBJ1-4; D remains ambiguous. This CDR3 spans 17 amino acids. With 1 base removed from V and 5 bases from J, the gap between germline ends came to 17 bases. Germline CDR1 and CDR2: MGHRA and YSYEKL. CDR3 nucleotides: TGCGCCAGCAGCCAAGTTGTCGCGGCAGAAGTAAATGAAAAACTGTTTTTT. Translating it yields CASSQVVAAEVNEKLFF.

The V gene is TRBV6-1, the J gene TRBJ2-1; 10 bases agree with TRBD2. Germline lookup yields CDR1 MNHNS and CDR2 SASEGT. Unmatched junction bases numbered 3, after V lost 3 bases and J lost 4 bases. The length of the CDR3 is 15 residues. CDR3 sequence (DNA): TGTGCCAGCAGTGATAGCGGGGGGCTATACAATGAGCAGTTCTTC. Amino acid sequence: CASSDSGGLYNEQFF.

The V and J genes are TRBV20-1 and TRBJ1-4, with 10 bases that match TRBD1. Germline values: CDR1 DFQATT, CDR2 SNEGSKA (reference sequence). Germline trimming cut 1 base from V and 4 bases from J; bases unmatched to any gene: 12. The CDR3 runs 18 residues. CDR3 residues: CSARAAGDRGHINEKLFF. CDR3 sequence (DNA): TGCAGTGCTAGAGCCGCCGGAGACAGGGGGCACATTAATGAAAAACTGTTTTTT.